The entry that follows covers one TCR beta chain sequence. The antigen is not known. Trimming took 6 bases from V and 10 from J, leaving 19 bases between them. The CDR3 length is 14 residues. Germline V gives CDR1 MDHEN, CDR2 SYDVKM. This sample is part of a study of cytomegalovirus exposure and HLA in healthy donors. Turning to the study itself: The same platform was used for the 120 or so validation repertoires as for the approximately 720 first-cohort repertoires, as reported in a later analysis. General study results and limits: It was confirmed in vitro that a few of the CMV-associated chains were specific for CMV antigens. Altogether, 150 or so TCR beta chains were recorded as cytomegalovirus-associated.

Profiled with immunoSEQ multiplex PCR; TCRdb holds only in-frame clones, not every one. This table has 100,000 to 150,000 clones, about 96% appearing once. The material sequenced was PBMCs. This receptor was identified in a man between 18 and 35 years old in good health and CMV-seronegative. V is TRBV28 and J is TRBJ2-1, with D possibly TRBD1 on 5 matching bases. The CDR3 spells CASRHYARVAEQFF. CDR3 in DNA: TGTGCCAGCAGGCACTACGCCAGGGTGGCCGAGCAGTTCTTC.